This is a list of T cell receptor beta chains from one sample in a study of shared clonotypes between healthy human individuals. Only in-frame clones appear in the TCRdb table, and some are missing; sequencing was by immunoSEQ multiplex PCR. This table has roughly 2.6 million clones, around nine tenths appearing once. Sequencing was carried out using naive CD4+ T cells sorted from blood. These receptors were taken from a young man in good health. CDR3s include the opening cysteine and the closing phenylalanine or tryptophan. A D gene is named only where the DNA matches it firmly. The size field is filled for only some rows; it gives once, few, many or a size class.

j_call d_call clone_size v_call cdr3_nt cdr3_aa
TRBJ2-1 TRBD2 . TRBV10-3 TGTGCCAACAAGCGGGGGGGCGGTGATGAGCAGTTCTTC CANKRGGGDEQFF
TRBJ2-3 TRBD2 once TRBV5-1 TGCGCCAGCAGCTACTCGGGACTAGCGGCTCCTAGCACAGATACGCAGTATTTT CASSYSGLAAPSTDTQYF
TRBJ2-7 . . TRBV7-2 TGTGCCAGCAGCTTAGAATTCGGGGCCGTATACGAGCAGTACTTC CASSLEFGAVYEQYF
TRBJ1-2 . once TRBV5-1 TGCGCCAGCAGCTTGGGGCCCTCCCGGATAGCTAACTATGGCTACACCTTC CASSLGPSRIANYGYTF
TRBJ2-7 . . TRBV20-1 TGCAGTGCTAGGGGTTCCTACGAGCAGTACTTC CSARGSYEQYF
TRBJ1-4 TRBD1 . TRBV19 TGTGCCAGTAGTAGAAATACAGGGGGCAATGAAAAACTGTTTTTT CASSRNTGGNEKLFF
TRBJ1-1 TRBD1 once TRBV29-1 TGCAGCGTCGGTGGGACAGGGGGCTTCGCGAACACTGAAGCTTTCTTT CSVGGTGGFANTEAFF
TRBJ1-4 TRBD1 . TRBV6-1 TGTGCCAGTTACAGGGGGCCTAATGAAAAACTGTTTTTT CASYRGPNEKLFF
TRBJ2-1 . . TRBV2 TGTGCCAGCAATTTGTACAATGAGCAGTTCTTC CASNLYNEQFF
TRBJ2-2 . . TRBV6-5 TGTGCCAGCTGGGATCCGGGACAGAACACCGGGGAGCTGTTTTTT CASWDPGQNTGELFF
TRBJ1-5 TRBD1 . TRBV5-4 TGTGCCAGCAGTTCCGGGACAGGGAACAATCAGCCCCAGCATTTT CASSSGTGNNQPQHF
TRBJ1-5 . . TRBV18 TGTGCCAGCTCACCATTATTTAGCAATCAGCCCCAGCATTTT CASSPLFSNQPQHF
TRBJ2-3 . . TRBV7-9 TGTGCCAGCAGCCCTCGGCCGCTGAGCACAGATACGCAGTATTTT CASSPRPLSTDTQYF
TRBJ1-2 TRBD1 once TRBV6-6 TGTGCCAGCAGTTTTATACAGGGGGCGAATGGCTACACCTTC CASSFIQGANGYTF
TRBJ2-5 TRBD2 . TRBV7-2 TGTGCCAGCAGCTTAAGTGCGCTAGCGGGGCTAAAAGAGACCCAGTACTTC CASSLSALAGLKETQYF
TRBJ2-1 . . TRBV10-3 TGTGCCATCGAAGGCGAGAGCTCCTACAATGAGCAGTTCTTC CAIEGESSYNEQFF
TRBJ1-5 . . TRBV30 TGTGCCTGGAGTAAACTGAGCAATCAGCCCCAGCATTTT CAWSKLSNQPQHF
TRBJ1-1 . . TRBV5-4 TGTGCCAGCAGCTTGGGGAGCCGGCGGGGAGGGGACACTGAAGCTTTCTTT CASSLGSRRGGDTEAFF
TRBJ1-3 . . TRBV18 TGTGCCAGCTCTCAAGACAAGAACTCTGGAAACACCATATATTTT CASSQDKNSGNTIYF
TRBJ2-2 . . TRBV7-2 TGTGCCAGCAGCTTAGCGAGGGGGAGCACCGGGGAGCTGTTTTTT CASSLARGSTGELFF
TRBJ1-4 . . TRBV14 TGTGCCAGCAGCCAAGTCCGGACGACTAATGAAAAACTGTTTTTT CASSQVRTTNEKLFF
TRBJ1-6 TRBD1 . TRBV6-5 TGTGCCAGCAGTTACGGGGGACAGACGAATAATTCACCCCTCCACTTT CASSYGGQTNNSPLHF
TRBJ1-1 . . TRBV19 TGTGCCACCAGAACCACGGGATGGGTTATGAACACTGAAGCTTTCTTT CATRTTGWVMNTEAFF
TRBJ2-2 . . TRBV2 TGTGCCAGCAGGAATGGAGGGACCGGGGAGCTGTTTTTT CASRNGGTGELFF
TRBJ1-4 . . TRBV7-9 TGTGCCAGCAGCTTCAGAACGGATAATGAAAAACTGTTTTTT CASSFRTDNEKLFF
TRBJ2-7 TRBD1 once TRBV19 TGTGCCAGTAGCCGACAGGGGGCAACCTACGAGCAGTACTTC CASSRQGATYEQYF
TRBJ1-2 . . TRBV28 TGTGCCAGCAGTAGCCCCCGGACTGGGGACTATGGCTACACCTTC CASSSPRTGDYGYTF
TRBJ2-1 . once TRBV18 TGTGCCAGCTCACCCCCCGCAGGAGACAAGTACAATGAGCAGTTCTTC CASSPPAGDKYNEQFF
TRBJ1-2 TRBD1 . TRBV6-5 TGTGCCAGCAGTTACCGGGACAGGGGCTCCTATGGCTACACCTTC CASSYRDRGSYGYTF
TRBJ2-3 TRBD1 once TRBV10-1 TGCGCCAGCAGGGGACAGGGCTCAGATACGCAGTATTTT CASRGQGSDTQYF
TRBJ1-2 . . TRBV10-3 TGTGCCATCAGTGCCGAGGACCGAGGAGGCTATGGCTACACCTTC CAISAEDRGGYGYTF
TRBJ2-1 . . TRBV5-1 TGCGCCAGCGGCATAGATTGGGGCAATGAGCAGTTCTTC CASGIDWGNEQFF
TRBJ1-1 . once TRBV6-5 TGTGCCAGCATAGGACGGGCTGAAGCTTTCTTT CASIGRAEAFF
TRBJ1-2 . . TRBV7-2 TGTGCCAGCAGCTTAGTCAGGGAGGGCTATGGCTACACCTTC CASSLVREGYGYTF
TRBJ2-2 TRBD2 once TRBV19 TGTGCCAGTAGTACAACTAGCGGGGTTTACACCGGGGAGCTGTTTTTT CASSTTSGVYTGELFF
TRBJ1-2 . . TRBV11-3 TGTGCCAGCAGCTTAGGATCCCGCTCAGCCGGGCGGAGCGGCTACACCTTC CASSLGSRSAGRSGYTF
TRBJ1-1 . . TRBV11-2 TGTGCCAGCAGCTTAGGTCCAGGGGCCCAGGAATTT CASSLGPGAQEF
TRBJ2-2 TRBD2 . TRBV7-2 TGTGCCAGCAGCTTCCTAGCGGGAGGGCGGGCCGGGGAGCTGTTTTTT CASSFLAGGRAGELFF
TRBJ1-1 . . TRBV18 TGTGCCAGCTCACCAAATAGGGGCGTAGCTTTCTTT CASSPNRGVAFF
TRBJ1-6 . once TRBV10-3 TGTGCCATCAGTGAACGGGGGGTGGATAATTCACCCCTCCACTTT CAISERGVDNSPLHF
TRBJ1-6 TRBD1 . TRBV28 TGTGCCAGCAGTTTGGGGACAGGATCGGCGAATAATTCACCCCTCCACTTT CASSLGTGSANNSPLHF
TRBJ1-5 . . TRBV2 TGTGCCAGCAAAACCCAGGGCGGGAACCAGCCCCAGCATTTT CASKTQGGNQPQHF
TRBJ2-1 TRBD2 . TRBV15 TGTGCCACCAGCAGAGATTTAGCGGGAGGACCGAATGAGCAGTTCTTC CATSRDLAGGPNEQFF
TRBJ1-3 . . TRBV10-1 TGCGCCAGCAGTTCGTCGGAAGCCAACTCTGGAAACACCATATATTTT CASSSSEANSGNTIYF
TRBJ2-6 . . TRBV5-3 TGTGCCAGAAGCTTGGTAATGGGGACAAGTGTGCTCGGGGCCAACGTCCTGACTTTC CARSLVMGTSVLGANVLTF
TRBJ2-1 TRBD2 . TRBV7-2 TGTGCCAGCATCCCTTCTTCGACTAGCTTCGCCTACAATGAGCAGTTCTTC CASIPSSTSFAYNEQFF
TRBJ2-7 TRBD1 . TRBV18 TGTGCCAGCTCGAAGGACAGGGGGGGCGAGCAGTACTTC CASSKDRGGEQYF
TRBJ2-7 . . TRBV5-1 TGCGCCAGCAGCTTGGGCGACAGTTCCTACGAGCAGTACTTC CASSLGDSSYEQYF
TRBJ1-4 TRBD1 . TRBV18 TGTGCCAGCTCACCACTGACAGGGGTGGAAAAACTGTTTTTT CASSPLTGVEKLFF
TRBJ1-1 . . TRBV19 TGTGCCAGTAGTATGGACAGTTTTGGTGGCACTGAAGCTTTCTTT CASSMDSFGGTEAFF
TRBJ2-5 . . TRBV9 TGTGCCAGCAGCGTAGAGGTCGGGAGGGGGCCAGAGACCCAGTACTTC CASSVEVGRGPETQYF